These 20 T cell receptor beta chains originate from one sample sequenced in a study of shared clonotypes between healthy human individuals. Data came from immunoSEQ multiplex PCR; TCRdb stores just in-frame clones and leaves some out. The sample carries about 600,000 clones, more than 95% recorded once. Sequenced: naive CD4+ T cells sorted from blood. Specified subset: CD45RA+ positively selected. All receptors come from a woman aged 30 to 39 in good health.

J is TRBJ2-1 and V is TRBV28, with 7 bases aligning to TRBD1. This CDR3 region has 15 residues. The J segment lost 13 bases and the V segment lost 7 bases, leaving 19 bases of the junction unmatched. Germline assignment: CDR1 MDHEN and CDR2 SYDVKM. For the CDR3, the DNA is TGTGCCAGCAATTCCCTGGGACAGCCAGCCGGGTCCCAGTTCTTC. It codes for CASNSLGQPAGSQFF.

The chain has TRBV6-1 and TRBJ2-3, with a possible D match to TRBD1 (5 bases). Per the germline V gene, CDR1 is MNHNS and CDR2 is SASEGT. V lost 8 bases and J lost 2, with 17 bases in between. The CDR3 is 15 residues long. In DNA, the CDR3 is TGTGCCAGCCACCGAGACAGTGGGATCACAGATACGCAGTATTTT. Amino acids: CASHRDSGITDTQYF.

The CDR3 sequence: CASKHRKAGQGQSYF. In DNA, the CDR3 is TGTGCCAGCAAGCATCGGAAGGCGGGGCAGGGACAATCGTACTTC. The rearrangement links TRBV28 to TRBJ2-4; the D gene could be TRBD1 or TRBD2 (6 bases each). V was clipped by 7 bases and J by 15 bases, with 28 bases between them. The germline CDR1 and CDR2 sequences are MDHEN and SYDVKM. This CDR3 is built from 15 residues.

With respect to this clone: This specimen includes other DNA sequences encoding the same CDR3. The J gene is TRBJ2-7, the V gene TRBV18, with 9 bases identical to TRBD1. Trimming took 6 bases from V and 0 from J; bases not matched to a gene: 3. The V gene's germline CDR1 is KGHSH and CDR2 LQKENI. The CDR3 extends over 14 amino acids. CDR3 DNA: TGTGCCAGCTCTCCGGGACAGGGCTCCTACGAGCAGTACTTC. It encodes CASSPGQGSYEQYF.

This clone has a single count. This chain links TRBV4-1 with TRBJ1-6, with D unclear. The germline gives CDR1 MGHRA, CDR2 YSYEKL. CDR3 length: 12 residues. With 1 base removed from V and 9 bases from J, the gap between germline ends came to 4 bases. The CDR3 loop is CASSQGSSPLHF. For the CDR3, the DNA is TGCGCCAGCAGCCAAGGGTCTTCACCCCTCCACTTT.

The J gene is TRBJ2-5, the V gene TRBV9, with 8 bases that match TRBD1. The CDR3 runs 16 residues. Germline V gene lookup returns CDR1 SGDLS and CDR2 YYNGEE. The V segment lost 1 base and the J segment 1 base; nucleotides outside the gene matches: 6. The CDR3 sequence is CASSVTGGSIQETQYF. DNA of the CDR3: TGTGCCAGCAGCGTAACAGGGGGGTCAATCCAAGAGACCCAGTACTTC.

The chain carries TRBV14 and TRBJ2-1, with D perhaps matching TRBD1 or TRBD2 (5 bases each). The CDR3 runs to 13 residues. Germline assignment: CDR1 SGHDN and CDR2 FVKESK. V gave up 3 bases and J gave up 10 bases, with 13 bases separating them. The CDR3 here is CASSQQGPGEQFF. As DNA, the CDR3 is TGTGCCAGCAGCCAGCAGGGACCTGGGGAGCAGTTCTTC.

The rearrangement joins TRBV18 to TRBJ2-3, with a tentative D call TRBD2 (5 bases). Germline V gene sequence: CDR1 KGHSH, CDR2 LQKENI. Trimming took off 3 bases at V and 3 bases at J, with 10 bases between the two ends. CDR3 length: 14 residues. DNA for the CDR3: TGTGCCAGCTCACCGGAGGACGGAACAGATACGCAGTATTTT. It specifies CASSPEDGTDTQYF.

As to this clone: The same CDR3 arises from other DNA sequences in this sample as well. The chain carries TRBV28 and TRBJ2-7, with a tentative D call TRBD2 (6 bases). The V gene lost 3 bases and the J gene lost 3 bases, with 6 bases spanning the gap. CDR1 and CDR2 (germline): MDHEN, SYDVKM. The CDR3 runs 12 residues. In nucleotides, the CDR3 is TGTGCCAGCAGTTTGGAGGGCTACGAGCAGTACTTC. Its translation: CASSLEGYEQYF. Filled out from reference TRBV28 and TRBJ2-7, the complete variable domain reads DVKVTQSSRYLVKRTGEKVFLECVQDMDHENMFWYRQDPGLGLRLIYFSYDVKMKEKGDIPEGYSVSREKKERFSLILESASTNQTSMYLCASSLEGYEQYFGPGTRLTVT.

This clone was counted once. The chain combines TRBV7-9 with TRBJ2-5; 8 bases are shared with TRBD1. Looked up from germline, CDR1 is SEHNR and CDR2 is FQNEAQ (reference sequence). The CDR3 loop spans 17 amino acids. The V gene end was trimmed by 4 bases and the J gene end by 5 bases; junction bases not matched to a gene: 15. The CDR3 nucleotides are TGTGCCAGCAGCTCTGGACAGGGAGGCCCTTTGGGGGAGACCCAGTACTTC. It codes for CASSSGQGGPLGETQYF.

V gene TRBV6-1 combines with J gene TRBJ1-2, with 9 bases aligning to TRBD1. Germline CDR1 is MNHNS and CDR2 is SASEGT. This CDR3 comprises 13 residues. The ends lost 6 bases at V and 5 bases at J; junction bases unmatched: 4. DNA of the CDR3: TGTGCCAGCAGAAGGACAGGGGTATATGGCTACACCTTC. This gives the protein CASRRTGVYGYTF.

J is TRBJ2-2 and V is TRBV9, with D unclear. The CDR3 runs 15 residues. V was trimmed by 0 bases and J by 2 bases, leaving 8 bases between them. Per the germline V gene, CDR1 is SGDLS and CDR2 is YYNGEE. The CDR3 DNA reads TGTGCCAGCAGCGTAGCACTCCGTAACACCGGGGAGCTGTTTTTT. Its protein product is CASSVALRNTGELFF.

The chain uses TRBV5-1 and TRBJ2-4; TRBD1 is a possible D gene (6 bases). Germline loops: CDR1 SGHRS, CDR2 YFSETQ. Trimming took off 4 bases at V and 6 bases at J, with 11 bases between the two ends. CDR3 length equals 13 residues. CDR3 in DNA: TGCGCCAGCAGCGCCACAGGGACAAACATTCAGTACTTC. It translates to CASSATGTNIQYF. The full variable domain, completed using reference TRBV5-1 and TRBJ2-4, is KAGVTQTPRYLIKTRGQQVTLSCSPISGHRSVSWYQQTPGQGLQFLFEYFSETQRNKGNFPGRFSGRQFSNSRSEMNVSTLELGDSALYLCASSATGTNIQYFGAGTRLSVL.

This clone was counted once. The genes are TRBV18 and TRBJ2-3; D unresolved. The CDR3 is made up of 13 amino acids. Germline V gene lookup returns CDR1 KGHSH and CDR2 LQKENI. V lost 0 bases and J lost 4, with 5 bases in between. The CDR3 loop is CASSPPPPDTQYF. CDR3 DNA: TGTGCCAGCTCACCACCGCCCCCAGATACGCAGTATTTT.

V gene TRBV27 combines with J gene TRBJ2-1, with TRBD2 matching over 11 bases. V lost 4 bases and J lost 2; bases outside the gene matches: 4. The V gene's germline CDR1 is MNHEY and CDR2 SMNVEV (reference sequence). The CDR3 extends over 16 amino acids. This chain's CDR3 is CASSSISGRAYNEQFF. CDR3 sequence (DNA): TGTGCCAGCAGTTCCATTAGCGGGAGGGCCTACAATGAGCAGTTCTTC.

The sample holds one count of this clone. The chain recombines TRBV5-1 with TRBJ2-1, with 11 bases matching TRBD2. The CDR3 has 15 amino acids. V shed 7 bases and J 0 bases; nucleotides not matched to a gene: 3. CDR1 and CDR2 from the germline V gene are SGHRS and YFSETQ. The chain's CDR3 is CASAGLAASYNEQFF. The DNA for the CDR3 is TGCGCCAGCGCGGGACTAGCGGCCTCCTACAATGAGCAGTTCTTC.

The chain combines TRBV5-8 with TRBJ2-1; 8 nucleotides line up with TRBD2. Losses at the gene ends were 6 bases for V and 4 bases for J; bases not matched to a gene: 6. The CDR3 is 14 amino acids. Per the germline V gene, CDR1 is SGHTS and CDR2 is YDEGEE. The CDR3 DNA follows: TGTGCCAGCATCCCCCGGGAGGGGTACAATGAGCAGTTCTTC. It is translated as CASIPREGYNEQFF.

The V gene is TRBV5-1, the J gene TRBJ2-7; 14 positions agree with TRBD2. Germline loops: CDR1 SGHRS, CDR2 YFSETQ. This CDR3 has 17 amino acids. J was trimmed by 5 bases and V by 4 bases; bases with no gene match: 11. This chain's CDR3 is CASSNGTSGSSRNEQYF. Here the CDR3 DNA reads TGCGCCAGCAGCAACGGGACTAGCGGGAGCTCCCGGAACGAGCAGTACTTC. Supplemented by reference TRBV5-1 and TRBJ2-7, the full variable domain reads KAGVTQTPRYLIKTRGQQVTLSCSPISGHRSVSWYQQTPGQGLQFLFEYFSETQRNKGNFPGRFSGRQFSNSRSEMNVSTLELGDSALYLCASSNGTSGSSRNEQYFGPGTRLTVT.

The chain has TRBV5-1 and TRBJ2-5; D might be TRBD1 or TRBD2, each matching 5 bases. The germline V gene has CDR1 SGHRS and CDR2 YFSETQ. The length of the CDR3 is 13 residues. V lost 0 bases, J lost 11 bases, and 14 bases lay in between. The DNA for the CDR3 is TGCGCCAGCAGCTTGGCTGGTCCCAGGGAGCAGTACTTC. Residues: CASSLAGPREQYF.

V gene TRBV25-1 combines with J gene TRBJ2-5; TRBD2 aligns across 9 bases. The CDR3 length is 15 residues. The V gene end was trimmed by 6 bases and the J gene end by 1 base; junction bases not matched to a gene: 6. CDR1 is MGHDK, CDR2 SYGVNS, per germline. DNA for the CDR3: TGTGCCAGCAGCCCAGCACTAGCGGGCCAAGAGACCCAGTACTTC. Its protein is CASSPALAGQETQYF.